A selection of T cell receptor beta chains follows, all from one sample in a study of blood T cell repertoires in COVID-19. The table came from immunoSEQ multiplex PCR; TCRdb's copy has only in-frame clones and leaves some out. This sample has some 250,000 clones, with 80% to 85% found just once. The sequencing input was peripheral blood. These TCRs come from an older woman with active or convalescent COVID-19. Each CDR3 is given with its conserved first and last residue.

j_call v_call cdr3_aa
TRBJ2-1 TRBV2 CASSEVQGYNEQFF
TRBJ2-3 TRBV19 CASSRGQRDTQYF
TRBJ1-3 TRBV11-1 CASSLVSSGNTIYF
TRBJ1-1 TRBV9 CASSLRDRNTEAFF
TRBJ1-1 TRBV12-2 CASRLAGQVTLNTEAFF
TRBJ2-5 TRBV7-9 CASSLAAGETQYF
TRBJ2-5 TRBV7-8 CASSRWGQGAIETQYF
TRBJ2-6 TRBV9 CASSALLAGSGANVLTF
TRBJ1-1 TRBV2 CASTLSNMNTEAFF
TRBJ1-5 TRBV30 CAWSVERTNRAGSNQPQHF
TRBJ1-1 TRBV2 CASRVTKTGDTEAFF
TRBJ2-1 TRBV6-2/TRBV6-3 CASSPSGTSGGAGYNEQFF
TRBJ1-1 TRBV4-2 CASSHIQGGTEAFF
TRBJ2-3 TRBV3-1/TRBV3-2 CASSQFSGGGTDTQYF
TRBJ1-1 TRBV5-6 CASSGPGTVNTEAFF
TRBJ1-6 TRBV14 CASSQMLRRNSPLHF
TRBJ1-2 TRBV30 CAWTPRGGPHYGYTF
TRBJ1-2 TRBV4-2 CASSQPQGFNYGYTF
TRBJ2-3 TRBV30 CAWIRGTGATDTQYF
TRBJ2-7 TRBV6-2/TRBV6-3 CASSLAALAPYEQYF
TRBJ2-2 TRBV27 CASRPTGGNTGELFF
TRBJ2-2 TRBV19 CASSFSYTGELFF
TRBJ2-5 TRBV10-3 CAISVGVGAGETQYF
TRBJ2-7 TRBV5-6 CASSVEQAYSYEQYF
TRBJ1-3 TRBV4-3 CASSREGGGFGLLGSGNTIYF
TRBJ2-7 TRBV18 CASSPGQGGVYEQYF
TRBJ2-5 TRBV10-3 CAISVRGPETQYF
TRBJ1-1 TRBV30 CAWSVAVRAGGNTEAFF
TRBJ2-1 TRBV19 CASIAGVEQFF
TRBJ2-7 TRBV18 CASSPRTGEYEQYF
TRBJ2-5 TRBV6-2/TRBV6-3 CASSYHRSSRETQYF
TRBJ2-5 TRBV4-3 CASSRLAGVETQYF
TRBJ1-5 TRBV4-1 CASSSRGNQPQHF
TRBJ1-1 TRBV9 CASSSPSPGLNTEAFF
TRBJ1-5 TRBV2 CASRQANQPQHF
TRBJ2-5 TRBV7-3 CASSLSPPTSTETQYF
TRBJ1-2 TRBV11-2 CASSSLGLDYGYTF
TRBJ2-7 TRBV6-2/TRBV6-3 CASSYSRLSGFSYEQYF
TRBJ1-2 TRBV14 CASSQDQVGGRVRTF
TRBJ2-2 TRBV5-4 CASGRDRGIAGELFF
TRBJ1-3 TRBV7-3 CASSLRGGEGNTIYF
TRBJ2-1 TRBV10-3 CAISVAGSEQFF
TRBJ2-5 TRBV5-4 CASSSGTGVQGKETQYF